The 30 T cell receptor beta chains below were found in one sample sequenced in a study of blood T cells in healthy people across ages. Sample-barcoded 5' priming and a J-beta primer mix drove a second PCR of 7 to 11 cycles. Via MiXCR, TCRdb re-called the 5' RACE reads, giving one row per CDR3 protein. This sample carries hundreds of thousands of distinct CDR3 sequences, roughly half of them seen once, and the ten largest clones take about 13%. Sequenced material: blood. The source of these receptors is a woman aged 80 or older in good health.

The chain uses TRBV3-1 and TRBJ2-4; unclear D gene. The CDR3 is 19 residues long. Per germline, CDR1 LGHDT and CDR2 YNNKEL (reference sequence). Trimming shortened V by 0 bases and J by 0 bases, and 18 bases separated the two germline ends. The CDR3 reads CASSQDTWAADLAKNIQYF. CDR3 nucleotide sequence: TGTGCCAGCAGCCAAGATACGTGGGCGGCAGACCTAGCCAAAAACATTCAGTACTTC.

The chain links TRBV9 to TRBJ1-3; unclear D gene. Trimming stripped 4 bases from V and 7 bases from J, with 12 bases between. The germline V gene encodes CDR1 SGDLS and CDR2 YYNGEE. CDR3 length: 13 amino acids. The CDR3: CASSPQVGNTIYF. CDR3 sequence (DNA): TGTGCCAGCAGCCCCCAGGTTGGGAACACCATATATTTT.

This clonotype was observed a single time. The chain couples TRBV6-5 to TRBJ2-7; tentative D call: TRBD2 (6 bases). The germline CDR1 and CDR2 sequences are MNHEY and SVGAGI. The CDR3 runs 14 residues. V was trimmed by 6 bases and J by 2 bases, leaving 14 bases between them. DNA of the CDR3: TGTGCCAGCAGGGAGGGTTCGGGGACCTACGAGCAGTACTTC. Residues: CASREGSGTYEQYF.

The chain employs TRBV5-1 and TRBJ2-1; maybe TRBD1 (5 bases). Per the germline V gene, CDR1 is SGHRS and CDR2 is YFSETQ. V was pared by 5 bases and J by 3 bases, with 15 bases between. The CDR3 loop spans 15 amino acids. The CDR3 loop reads CASSQGPTGYNEQFF. DNA of the CDR3: TGCGCCAGCAGTCAGGGCCCCACCGGCTACAATGAGCAGTTCTTC.

V and J are TRBV19 and TRBJ2-5; 7 bases match TRBD1. Trimming took 3 bases from V and 2 from J; bases not matched to a gene: 3. Germline loops: CDR1 LNHDA, CDR2 SQIVND (reference sequence). The CDR3 has 14 amino acids. The CDR3 protein is CASSIPGQQETQYF. As DNA, the CDR3 is TGTGCCAGTAGTATCCCGGGACAGCAAGAGACCCAGTACTTC. The whole variable domain, remainder taken from reference TRBV19 and TRBJ2-5, is DGGITQSPKYLFRKEGQNVTLSCEQNLNHDAMYWYRQDPGQGLRLIYYSQIVNDFQKGDIAEGYSVSREKKESFPLTVTSAQKNPTAFYLCASSIPGQQETQYFGPGTRLLVL.

This chain joins TRBV12-3 or TRBV12-4 and TRBJ2-7, with 7 nucleotides matching TRBD1. The ends lost 5 bases at V and 2 bases at J; junction bases unmatched: 9. There are 15 residues in the CDR3. Written as DNA, the CDR3 is TGTGCCAGCAGTCCCTCGGGACAGACCACCTACGAGCAGTACTTC. Its translation is CASSPSGQTTYEQYF.

This chain connects TRBV20-1 to TRBJ2-3, with D perhaps matching TRBD1 or TRBD2 (5 bases each). V lost 2 bases and J lost 1, with 16 bases in between. CDR1 and CDR2 (germline): DFQATT, SNEGSKA (reference sequence). The CDR3 has 16 residues. The CDR3 DNA is TGCAGTGCTAGACGGGTACAGGAGAGGGGCACAGATACGCAGTATTTT. This codes for CSARRVQERGTDTQYF.

The V gene is TRBV18, the J gene TRBJ1-1; the D gene is possibly TRBD1 (6 bases). Trimming stripped 4 bases from V and 4 bases from J, with 10 bases between. The CDR3 covers 13 residues. Germline V gives CDR1 KGHSH, CDR2 LQKENI. The CDR3 DNA is TGTGCCAGCTCACAAACAGGGACCACTGAAGCTTTCTTT. Translating it yields CASSQTGTTEAFF.

This clonotype showed up just once. The chain employs TRBV18 and TRBJ1-2; 10 bases are a match to TRBD1. The germline V gene encodes CDR1 KGHSH and CDR2 LQKENI. The length of the CDR3 is 17 residues. With V trimmed by 2 bases and J by 3 bases, 9 bases remained unmatched. In DNA form, the CDR3 reads TGTGCCAGCTCACCAACGTCTTTCGGACAGGGGGACTATGGCTACACCTTC. The encoded protein is CASSPTSFGQGDYGYTF. The full variable domain, with the rest looked up from reference TRBV18 and TRBJ1-2, is NAGVMQNPRHLVRRRGQEARLRCSPMKGHSHVYWYRQLPEEGLKFMVYLQKENIIDESGMPKERFSAEFPKEGPSILRIQQVVRGDSAAYFCASSPTSFGQGDYGYTFGSGTRLTVV.

The table lists this clonotype with many counts. The rearrangement links TRBV7-3 to TRBJ2-3, with 8 bases fitting TRBD2. The CDR3 extends over 18 amino acids. The V segment lost 1 base and the J segment 0 bases; nucleotides outside the gene matches: 9. From germline, CDR1 is SGHTA and CDR2 FQGTGA. The CDR3 DNA reads TGTGCCAGCAGCTTAAGGGGTAGCGGGGCGACTAGCACAGATACGCAGTATTTT. It translates to CASSLRGSGATSTDTQYF.

This clonotype appeared many times. The V and J genes are TRBV20-1 and TRBJ2-1, with 10 positions matching TRBD1. This CDR3 has 18 amino acids. V shed 1 base, J shed 1 base, and the junction held 10 bases outside the gene matches. The germline CDR1 and CDR2 sequences are DFQATT and SNEGSKA (reference sequence). CDR3 sequence: CSARATPGQGFSYNEQFF. The CDR3 nucleotides are TGCAGTGCTAGAGCTACACCGGGACAGGGGTTTTCCTACAATGAGCAGTTCTTC.

The table lists this clonotype with a few counts. The chain combines TRBV20-1 with TRBJ2-1, with D possibly being TRBD1 (6 bases). CDR3 length: 14 residues. Trimming took off 3 bases at V and 3 bases at J, with 12 bases between the two ends. Germline assignment: CDR1 DFQATT and CDR2 SNEGSKA (reference sequence). The CDR3 sequence is CSARQNRDYNEQFF. CDR3 DNA: TGCAGTGCTAGGCAAAACAGGGACTACAATGAGCAGTTCTTC.

V gene TRBV12-3 or TRBV12-4 combines with J gene TRBJ2-5; no clear D. The CDR3 spans 13 residues. The V end was cut by 3 bases, the J end by 5 bases, with 10 bases between. The CDR3 DNA is TGTGCCAGCAGTTTTACCACTTCGGAGACCCAGTACTTC. It is translated as CASSFTTSETQYF.

This chain uses TRBV27 with TRBJ1-1; 7 bases fit TRBD1. Looked up from germline, CDR1 is MNHEY and CDR2 is SMNVEV (reference sequence). V lost 9 bases to trimming and J lost 2 bases; unmatched junction nucleotides: 6. The CDR3 totals 13 residues. CDR3 nucleotides: TGTGCCAGTCAGGGGGGCGTCAACACTGAAGCTTTCTTT. Translation: CASQGGVNTEAFF.

This clonotype was seen repeatedly, ten times or more. CDR3 nucleotide sequence: TGTGCCAGCAGTTTGCAGGGACGGGAGCACAGAAACATTCAGTACTTC. This translates into CASSLQGREHRNIQYF. The rearrangement uses TRBV12-3 or TRBV12-4 and TRBJ2-4; maybe TRBD2 (6 bases). Trimming stripped 3 bases from V and 6 bases from J, with 18 bases between. The CDR3 loop spans 16 amino acids.

This clonotype was found a few times. Since a much larger clone is just one base distant, this may be a read error. The chain is built from TRBV7-3 and TRBJ2-5; TRBD1 agrees at 7 bases. Germline V gene sequence: CDR1 SGHTA, CDR2 FQGTGA. This CDR3 is built from 13 residues. Unmatched junction bases numbered 4, after V lost 5 bases and J lost 4 bases. The CDR3 reads CASSVQGSETQYF. CDR3 bases: TGTGCCAGCAGCGTACAGGGGTCAGAGACCCAGTACTTC.

As to this clonotype: A read error may be the cause here, since a much bigger clone is one base away. The rearrangement joins TRBV12-3 or TRBV12-4 to TRBJ1-1, with D unclear. Trimming removed 5 bases from V and 10 bases from J, with 20 bases in between. The CDR3 is 14 residues long. As DNA, the CDR3 is TGTGCCAGCAGTCAGGTCGGGATTACAATGGCAGCTTTCTTT. The encoded protein is CASSQVGITMAAFF.

The CDR3 spells CASSLQAPTNTGELFF. CDR3 sequence (DNA): TGTGCCAGCTCCCTGCAGGCACCGACGAACACCGGGGAGCTGTTTTTT. V usage is TRBV18 and J usage is TRBJ2-2; D remains ambiguous. Deletions cut 6 bases from V and 0 bases from J, with 14 bases between. The CDR3 is made up of 16 amino acids. Germline V gene data show CDR1 as KGHSH and CDR2 as LQKENI.

The table lists this clonotype with many counts. The V gene is TRBV7-2, the J gene TRBJ2-7, with 7 bases lining up with TRBD1. With V trimmed by 5 bases and J by 4 bases, 5 bases remained unmatched. Looked up from germline, CDR1 is SGHTA and CDR2 is FQGNSA. The CDR3 spans 13 residues. CDR3 protein: CASSRTGDYEQYF. The CDR3 region has the DNA TGTGCCAGCAGCAGGACAGGAGATTACGAGCAGTACTTC.

In its sample, this clonotype was seen once. V is TRBV12-3 or TRBV12-4 and J is TRBJ2-5; 12 bases agree with TRBD2. V was pared by 7 bases and J by 4 bases, with 13 bases of the junction left unmatched. This CDR3 is 17 amino acids long. This CDR3 reads CASTATSGGLGGETQYF. CDR3 DNA: TGTGCCAGCACAGCGACTAGCGGGGGTCTCGGGGGAGAGACCCAGTACTTC.

This clonotype appeared a single time. This sequence joins TRBV15 and TRBJ2-5; D gene ambiguous. The ends were cut back, 5 bases at V and 8 bases at J, with 9 bases in the middle. Germline V gives CDR1 LNHNV, CDR2 YYDKDF (reference sequence). The CDR3 covers 11 residues. The CDR3 DNA sequence: TGTGCCACCAGCGCCGGTCGTACCCAGTACTTC. This gives the protein CATSAGRTQYF. The complete variable domain, with remaining parts taken from reference TRBV15 and TRBJ2-5, reads DAMVIQNPRYQVTQFGKPVTLSCSQTLNHNVMYWYQQKSSQAPKLLFHYYDKDFNNEADTPDNFQSRRPNTSFCFLDIRSPGLGDTAMYLCATSAGRTQYFGPGTRLLVL.

This clonotype has ten or more counts. The rearrangement links TRBV10-3 to TRBJ1-2, with a tentative D call TRBD1 (5 bases). V shed 4 bases and J shed 8 bases, with 20 bases lying between them. The CDR3 is 15 residues long. Per germline, CDR1 ENHRY and CDR2 SYGVKD. CDR3: CAISAGPQLTGGYTF. In nucleotides, the CDR3 is TGTGCCATCAGTGCGGGGCCCCAACTAACCGGAGGCTACACCTTC.

V gene TRBV6-6 combines with J gene TRBJ2-7, with D perhaps TRBD1 (6 bases). The length of the CDR3 is 17 residues. Trimming shortened V by 2 bases and J by 6 bases, and 23 bases separated the two germline ends. Germline V gene lookup returns CDR1 MNHNY and CDR2 SVGAGI (reference sequence). The CDR3 DNA sequence: TGTGCCAGCAGTTACCCCAAAATCGGGCAGGGGTCTTTCGAGCAGTACTTC. Protein: CASSYPKIGQGSFEQYF.

The gene calls are TRBV12-3 or TRBV12-4 and TRBJ2-2; D is uncertain. This CDR3 has 14 amino acids. V dropped 3 bases and J dropped 3 bases, with 8 bases sitting between them. The CDR3: CASSLWQHTGELFF. CDR3 in DNA: TGTGCCAGCAGTTTGTGGCAGCACACCGGGGAGCTGTTTTTT.

This CDR3 is CASSLAWWGRNTEAFF. The DNA of the CDR3 is TGTGCCAGCAGCTTAGCCTGGTGGGGGAGAAACACTGAAGCTTTCTTT. The rearrangement uses TRBV11-2 and TRBJ1-1, with a possible D match to TRBD1 (5 bases). Per the germline V gene, CDR1 is SGHAT and CDR2 is FQNNGV. The CDR3 spans 16 residues. Trimming pared 1 base from V and 2 bases from J, leaving 14 bases between.

The rearrangement uses TRBV12-3 or TRBV12-4 and TRBJ2-5; D is unresolved. The assigned J gene may be wrong: the sequence end matches TRBJ2-7 better. The CDR3 loop spans 11 amino acids. The CDR3 loop reads CASGQFYEQYF. DNA for the CDR3: TGTGCCAGCGGTCAGTTCTACGAGCAGTACTTC.

This clonotype was picked up one time. A much larger clone differs by one base, so this may be a read error. V usage is TRBV6-5 and J usage is TRBJ2-2, with TRBD1 as a possible D gene (5 bases). The V and J ends lost 2 bases and 7 bases respectively, with 11 bases between them. The CDR3 is 14 residues long. CDR1 and CDR2 (germline): MNHEY, SVGAGI. This CDR3 is CASSYQTEDGELFF. CDR3 nucleotides: TGTGCCAGCAGTTACCAGACAGAGGACGGGGAGCTGTTTTTT.

The gene calls are TRBV20-1 and TRBJ2-5; 9 positions match TRBD2. Losses at the gene ends were 4 bases for V and 11 bases for J; bases not matched to a gene: 20. The germline V gene encodes CDR1 DFQATT and CDR2 SNEGSKA (reference sequence). This CDR3 contains 16 residues. This CDR3 is CSAITGRGGTYNEQYF. CDR3 nucleotides: TGCAGTGCTATCACGGGGCGGGGGGGCACCTACAATGAGCAGTACTTC.

A few counts support this clonotype. The rearrangement joins TRBV21-1 to TRBJ1-4; no DNA check was done on the table's D call, TRBD1. TRBV21-1 is given as a pseudogene. The CDR3 extends over 14 amino acids. CDR3 nucleotide sequence: TGTGCCAGCACAATGGGGGGAGCTAATGAAAAACTGTTTTTT. This encodes CASTMGGANEKLFF.

The V and J genes are TRBV20-1 and TRBJ1-1; 9 nucleotides match TRBD1. The V gene end was trimmed by 1 base and the J gene end by 7 bases; junction bases not matched to a gene: 13. The germline CDR1 and CDR2 sequences are DFQATT and SNEGSKA (reference sequence). CDR3 length: 16 residues. The CDR3 protein is CSARAIQGARVLEAFF. As DNA, the CDR3 is TGCAGTGCTAGAGCGATACAGGGGGCGAGGGTGCTTGAAGCTTTCTTT.